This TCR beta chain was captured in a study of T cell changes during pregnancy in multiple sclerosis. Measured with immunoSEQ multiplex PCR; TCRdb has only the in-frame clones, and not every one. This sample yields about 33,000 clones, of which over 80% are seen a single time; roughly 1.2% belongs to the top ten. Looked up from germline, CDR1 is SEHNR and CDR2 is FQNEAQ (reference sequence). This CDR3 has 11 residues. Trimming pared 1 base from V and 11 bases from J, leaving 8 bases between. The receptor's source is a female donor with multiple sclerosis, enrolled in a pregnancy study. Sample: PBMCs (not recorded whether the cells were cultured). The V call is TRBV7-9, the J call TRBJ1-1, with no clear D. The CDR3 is CASSLVFGAFF. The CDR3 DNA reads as TGTGCCAGCAGCTTAGTATTCGGCGCTTTCTTT.